One sample yielded the 5 T cell receptor beta chains listed below, sequenced in a study of early T cells in non-severe SARS-CoV-2 infection (dated by TCRdb to the early 2020s). The library was prepared using 5' RACE. Data came from a NextSeq 500. The public sequencing data were trimmed at Q25 with fastp and processed into clonotypes with MiXCR by TCRdb, which kept only in-frame beta chains. Here each entry gathers all rows of one CDR3 protein and keeps the most common genes and DNA. The table for this sample lists about 76,000 distinct CDR3 sequences; roughly 15% of them were counted only once. The top ten hold 9.5% to 15% of the sample. The sample consisted of whole blood. These receptors were obtained from an adult who was a healthcare worker with PCR-confirmed SARS-CoV-2 infection or an uninfected control (not recorded which).

This clonotype has just a few counts. The V call is TRBV7-2, the J call TRBJ1-1; D is ambiguous. Germline V gives CDR1 SGHTA, CDR2 FQGNSA. V was pared by 4 bases and J by 6 bases, with 15 bases between. The CDR3 length is 14 residues. CDR3 bases: TGTGCCAGCAGCTGGGGTGGGAGCTCTTCTGAAGCTTTCTTT. Its translation: CASSWGGSSSEAFF.

This clonotype was observed a few times. The chain employs TRBV30 and TRBJ1-1; no definite D call. The CDR3 is 14 amino acids. Trimming cost V 2 bases and J 5 bases, with 15 bases left between them. The germline gives CDR1 GTSNPN, CDR2 SVGIG (reference sequence). CDR3 loop: CAWSKPDGWTEAFF. The CDR3 region has the DNA TGTGCCTGGAGTAAACCTGACGGGTGGACTGAAGCTTTCTTT.

In its sample, this clonotype was seen many times. The chain links TRBV28 to TRBJ1-2; 11 nucleotides align to TRBD1. The CDR3 is made up of 15 amino acids. Germline V gives CDR1 MDHEN, CDR2 SYDVKM. V was pared by 6 bases and J by 4 bases, with 7 bases of the junction left unmatched. The CDR3 protein is CASRSAGTGGYGYTF. CDR3 sequence (DNA): TGTGCCAGCAGGAGCGCCGGGACAGGGGGCTATGGCTACACCTTC.

This chain links TRBV5-6 with TRBJ2-1, with 8 nucleotides matching TRBD2. Germline V gene data show CDR1 as SGHDT and CDR2 as YYEEEE. V gave up 2 bases and J gave up 6 bases; unmatched junction bases: 7. The CDR3 sequence is 15 residues long. The CDR3 reads CASSFTGTRGNEQFF. The DNA of the CDR3 is TGTGCCAGCAGCTTTACCGGGACTAGGGGCAATGAGCAGTTCTTC.

This clonotype was picked up a small number of times. The V and J genes are TRBV7-9 and TRBJ1-1, with D possibly TRBD1 on 6 matching bases. The CDR3 sequence is 14 residues long. CDR1 and CDR2 from the germline V gene are SEHNR and FQNEAQ (reference sequence). V dropped 1 base and J dropped 10 bases, with 16 bases sitting between them. CDR3 DNA: TGTGCCAGCAGCTTAGGTTTACGGACAGAGGGAGCTTTCTTT. Translating it yields CASSLGLRTEGAFF.